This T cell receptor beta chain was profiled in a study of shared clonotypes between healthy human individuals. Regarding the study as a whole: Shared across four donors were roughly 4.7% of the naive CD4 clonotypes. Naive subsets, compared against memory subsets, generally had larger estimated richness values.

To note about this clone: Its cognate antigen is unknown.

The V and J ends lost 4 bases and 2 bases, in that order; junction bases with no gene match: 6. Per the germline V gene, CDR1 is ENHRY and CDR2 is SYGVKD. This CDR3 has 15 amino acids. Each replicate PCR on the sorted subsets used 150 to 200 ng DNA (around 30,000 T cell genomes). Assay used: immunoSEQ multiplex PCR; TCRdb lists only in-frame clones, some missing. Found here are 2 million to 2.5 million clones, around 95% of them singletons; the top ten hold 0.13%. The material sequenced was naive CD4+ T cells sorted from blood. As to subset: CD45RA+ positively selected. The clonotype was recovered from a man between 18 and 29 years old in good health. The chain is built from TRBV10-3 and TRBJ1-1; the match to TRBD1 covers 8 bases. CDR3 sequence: CAISGRTGTNTEAFF. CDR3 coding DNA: TGTGCCATCAGTGGTCGGACAGGGACAAACACTGAAGCTTTCTTT.